The present TCR beta chain was sequenced within a study of tumor T cells in aggressive B-cell lymphoma. Profiled with immunoSEQ multiplex PCR; TCRdb holds only in-frame clones, not every one. The repertoire holds thousands of clones, with approximately 83% as singletons. Trimming left V 5 bases short and J 0 bases short, with 8 bases between. There are 14 residues in the CDR3. The germline V gene encodes CDR1 LNHDA and CDR2 SQIVND (reference sequence). Input material: tumor tissue. The chain links TRBV19 to TRBJ2-1, with unresolved D. The receptor was isolated from an adult with diffuse large B cell lymphoma. In DNA, the CDR3 is TGTGCCAGTAGTGACTGGCTCTCCTACAATGAGCAGTTCTTC. Translating gives CASSDWLSYNEQFF. Full variable domain (rest looked up from reference TRBV19 and TRBJ2-1): DGGITQSPKYLFRKEGQNVTLSCEQNLNHDAMYWYRQDPGQGLRLIYYSQIVNDFQKGDIAEGYSVSREKKESFPLTVTSAQKNPTAFYLCASSDWLSYNEQFFGPGTRLTVL.